Each of the 8 T cell receptor beta chains below was sequenced from the same sample in a study of T cells in Graves' hyperthyroidism and ophthalmopathy. TCR beta CDR3 regions were amplified from RNA transcripts. First-round RT-PCR with HTBI primers amplified the TCR CDR3 region. TCRdb fed the multiplex PCR reads into MiXCR, producing one record per CDR3 protein. The profile shows over 250,000 distinct CDR3 sequences, around 20% of them singletons. Material for sequencing was blood. The receptor source for this set is a man aged 25-45 years with Graves' ophthalmopathy.

As concerns this clonotype: One junction end does not reproduce the germline sequence, and a read error may be involved. The rearrangement links TRBV12-3 or TRBV12-4 to TRBJ2-1, with 14 bases matching TRBD2. The CDR3 has 19 residues. The CDR3 loop is CVSSPHGLAGGVGNREQFF. The CDR3, as DNA: TGTGTCAGCAGTCCCCACGGACTAGCGGGAGGCGTTGGAAATAGGGAGCAGTTCTTC.

This clonotype was found many times. The chain is built from TRBV7-6 and TRBJ2-7; D gene uncertain. The length of the CDR3 is 14 residues. Between the trimmed V and J ends, which lost 5 bases and 1 base, there was a span of 12 bases. Germline-derived CDR1 and CDR2 are SGHVS and FNYEAQ. CDR3 residues: CASSPTGISYEQYF. The CDR3 DNA follows: TGTGCCAGCAGCCCAACGGGCATTTCCTACGAGCAGTACTTC.

This clonotype has only a few counts. The gene calls are TRBV28 and TRBJ2-7; D is uncertain. Trimming cost V 3 bases and J 0 bases, with 12 bases left between them. Germline CDR1 is MDHEN and CDR2 is SYDVKM. The CDR3 is 15 residues long. CDR3 sequence reads: CASSFDGPSSYEQYF. The CDR3 coding sequence is TGTGCCAGCAGTTTCGACGGTCCGAGCTCCTACGAGCAGTACTTC.

A few counts support this clonotype. The rearrangement links TRBV27 to TRBJ2-3, with TRBD1 as a possible D gene (6 bases). The germline V gene encodes CDR1 MNHEY and CDR2 SMNVEV (reference sequence). The CDR3 is made up of 15 amino acids. V shed 5 bases and J shed 1 base, with 13 bases lying between them. The CDR3 here is CASSTPGQGTDTQYF. The CDR3 bases are TGTGCCAGCAGTACGCCGGGACAAGGCACAGATACGCAGTATTTT.

This clonotype was seen ten or more times. The chain carries TRBV6-1 and TRBJ1-5; weak D call: TRBD1 (5 bases). V shed 6 bases and J shed 0 bases, with 15 bases lying between them. The germline V gene encodes CDR1 MNHNS and CDR2 SASEGT. This CDR3 comprises 16 residues. In nucleotides, the CDR3 is TGTGCCAGCAGGCTGACAGCCAACCGTAGCAATCAGCCCCAGCATTTT. It is translated as CASRLTANRSNQPQHF.

The rearrangement links TRBV10-2 to TRBJ2-7; D gene unclear. V shed 5 bases and J shed 6 bases, with 20 bases lying between them. The CDR3 loop spans 15 amino acids. Germline V CDR1 and CDR2: WSHSY, SAAADI. The CDR3 DNA is TGCGCCAGCAGTACCGACCCCAGGTCGGGTTCCGAGCAGTACTTC. It is translated as CASSTDPRSGSEQYF.

The chain is built from TRBV6-1 and TRBJ2-3, with a possible D match to TRBD2 (6 bases). This CDR3 has 17 amino acids. V was trimmed by 4 bases and J by 5 bases, leaving 22 bases between them. The germline gives CDR1 MNHNS, CDR2 SASEGT. The CDR3 nucleotides are TGTGCCAGCAGTGGTGGTAATACGGGAGTGGTGGGAGATACGCAGTATTTT. This codes for CASSGGNTGVVGDTQYF.

The V gene is TRBV6-1, the J gene TRBJ2-1; 8 bases map to TRBD2. CDR1 is MNHNS, CDR2 SASEGT, per germline. The CDR3 totals 15 residues. Germline trimming cut 5 bases from V and 2 bases from J; bases unmatched to any gene: 5. The CDR3 DNA sequence: TGTGCCAGCAGTAAACAAGCGGGAGCCTACAATGAGCAGTTCTTC. As protein: CASSKQAGAYNEQFF.